The following is a T cell receptor beta chain sequence with its context. No antigen is known for it. The sample has other DNA sequences that encode this CDR3 too. This sample was taken from a study of shared clonotypes between healthy human individuals. Study summary: The donors, two women and a few men, were aged 18 to 49. Per donor, CD8 memory used one plate, CD8 naive used two, CD4 memory used three and CD4 naive used three. Study observations and caveats: The study sampled only blood, and tissue repertoires likely differ.

V was trimmed by 0 bases and J by 10 bases, leaving 10 bases between them. This CDR3 spans 14 amino acids. The germline V gene has CDR1 PRHDT and CDR2 FYEKMQ (reference sequence). The assay was carried out at the deep level. The protocol was immunoSEQ multiplex PCR, while the TCRdb copy is restricted to in-frame clones and leaves out a portion. The table lists just over 2,000,000 clones, roughly 95% of them singletons. Cells designated naive CD8 were CD45RO-negative and were positively selected for CCR7, with terminally differentiated effector memory CD45RA+ cells excluded. This receptor was taken from a man younger than 30 in good health. The chain couples TRBV13 to TRBJ1-6; a weak D match, TRBD1 (5 bases). What was sequenced was naive CD8+ T cells sorted from blood. The CDR3 protein is CASSLGQGDSPLHF. As DNA, the CDR3 is TGTGCCAGCAGCTTAGGGCAGGGAGACTCACCCCTCCACTTT.